A selection of T cell receptor beta chains follows, all from one sample in a study of blood T cell repertoires in COVID-19. Produced via immunoSEQ multiplex PCR; TCRdb's table is partial and in-frame only. The sample lists about 170,000 clones, 65% to 85% seen once, with less than 20% in the top ten. The sequenced sample was peripheral blood. Every receptor here comes from a woman in her seventies who had recovered from COVID-19. Each CDR3 is given with its conserved first and last residue. The D gene is left open where the match is weak. Not all rows give a size; the values are once, few, many and, for expanded clones, a class.

d_call,clone_size,j_call,v_call,cdr3_nt,cdr3_aa
NA,once,TRBJ2-1,TRBV3-1/TRBV3-2,TGTGCCAGCAGCCAAGCTAGGCGGAATGAGCAGTTCTTC,CASSQARRNEQFF
NA,NA,TRBJ2-3,TRBV7-3,TGTGCCAGCAGCTTAAGGTCCCCGAGCGATACGCAGTATTTT,CASSLRSPSDTQYF
NA,NA,TRBJ1-1,TRBV5-1,TGCGCCAGCAGCTTGGTGGGGCGGGGAGCTGAAGCTTTCTTT,CASSLVGRGAEAFF
NA,NA,TRBJ1-5,TRBV5-6,TGTGCCAGCAGCTTGGGCCCGACTGGGCAGCCCCAGCATTTT,CASSLGPTGQPQHF
TRBD1,NA,TRBJ2-3,TRBV19,TGTGCCAGTAGCCTCAACAGGGGCTGGACAGATACGCAGTATTTT,CASSLNRGWTDTQYF
NA,NA,TRBJ2-1,TRBV5-1,TGCGCCAGCAGCCCAGGGCCCGCCTACAATGAGCAGTTCTTC,CASSPGPAYNEQFF
NA,few,TRBJ2-1,TRBV14,TGTGCCAGCAGCCAAGGGGCGGACATAGAATCCAATGAGCAGTTCTTC,CASSQGADIESNEQFF
TRBD2,NA,TRBJ2-3,TRBV4-3,TGCGCCAGCAGCTCGGGGGGTGGCACAGATACGCAGTATTTT,CASSSGGGTDTQYF
NA,NA,TRBJ1-2,TRBV5-1,TGCGCCAGCAGCGATCCAGGAAGGCCCCACTATGGCTACACCTTC,CASSDPGRPHYGYTF
TRBD1,NA,TRBJ2-7,TRBV19,TGTGCCAGTCGAGGACAGGGAGTCCACGAGCAGTACTTC,CASRGQGVHEQYF